This T cell receptor (beta chain) stems from a study of T cells in Graves' hyperthyroidism and ophthalmopathy. About the study: Before any treatment, at initial diagnosis, peripheral blood was collected.

This clonotype has ten or more counts. The length of the CDR3 is 13 residues. Germline V gene lookup returns CDR1 SGHVS and CDR2 FQNEAQ. Amplification of TCR beta CDR3 regions used RNA as the template. A set of HTBI primers served as the primers for a first-round RT-PCR of the TCR CDR3. Using its own MiXCR run on the multiplex PCR reads, TCRdb lists one record per CDR3 protein. The sample consists of under 650,000 distinct CDR3 sequences, 15% to 20% of them appearing once. Sequencing was done on a sample of blood. This clonotype was sampled from a woman under 40 with Graves' hyperthyroidism. This rearrangement joins TRBV7-8 to TRBJ2-1, with D uncertain. CDR3 residues: CAIGEPYYNEQFF. The CDR3 DNA sequence: TGTGCAATCGGAGAACCCTACTACAATGAGCAGTTCTTC.